This paragraph reports one TCR beta chain. V lost 3 bases, J lost 6 bases, and 9 bases lay in between. The CDR3 totals 12 residues. Germline V gives CDR1 LGHDT, CDR2 YNNKEL (reference sequence). These data belong to a study of T cells of healthy individuals. Using its own MiXCR run on the 5' RACE reads, TCRdb lists one record per CDR3 protein. The data hold 60,000 to 70,000 distinct CDR3 sequences, with roughly 17% observed a single time. The gene calls are TRBV3-1 and TRBJ2-7; unclear D gene. This clonotype was obtained from a human donor in good health. This CDR3 is CASSQSGSEQYF. The CDR3 DNA is TGTGCCAGCAGCCAGTCTGGCAGCGAGCAGTACTTC.